The T cell receptor (beta chain) under discussion was sequenced for a study of blood T cell repertoires in COVID-19. The CDR3 is made up of 15 amino acids. J was trimmed by 2 bases and V by 5 bases; bases with no gene match: 8. Germline V gene data show CDR1 as ENHRY and CDR2 as SYGVKD. Assay: immunoSEQ multiplex PCR; the TCRdb copy retains only in-frame clones and omits some. The top ten hold approximately 1.9% of the sample, which has 240,000 or so clones, 82% seen once. This sequence was found in a woman of 80 years or more with acute or convalescent COVID-19. Sequenced input: peripheral blood. The chain has TRBV10-3 and TRBJ2-5; 7 bases are a match to TRBD1. The CDR3 loop reads CAISLQPGQQETQYF. The CDR3 nucleotides read TGTGCCATCAGTCTGCAACCGGGACAGCAAGAGACCCAGTACTTC.